This T cell receptor beta chain was identified in a study of T cell responses to AZD1222 COVID-19 vaccine. Findings of the study overall: Dominant at 160-218 and 743-854, vaccine-associated CD4 TCRs also spanned spike.

Repertoires were generated with immunoSEQ multiplex PCR, while TCRdb's copy carries only in-frame clones and drops some. The table lists tens of thousands of clones, roughly 90% of them singletons. CDR3 length equals 13 residues. CDR1 is LNHDA and CDR2 is SQIVND in the germline V gene (reference sequence). After removal of 7 bases from V and 8 bases from J, the junction contained 6 bases not matched to a gene. Of note for this clone: Its target is unknown.

Here the sequenced sample was peripheral blood, taken on day 0 of AZD1222 vaccination. The sequence was obtained from an adult in good health. This chain connects TRBV19 to TRBJ1-2; 11 bases are shared with TRBD1. The CDR3 here is CASTRTGGNGYTF. CDR3 coding DNA: TGTGCCAGTACTCGGACAGGGGGCAACGGCTACACCTTC.